These T cell receptor beta chains were read from a single sample in a study of blood T cell repertoires in COVID-19. Clones were read by immunoSEQ multiplex PCR, and TCRdb kept only the in-frame ones, dropping some. Found here are about 310,000 clones, about nine tenths of them singletons; the top ten hold 1%. The source material was peripheral blood. Receptor source: a man in his forties or fifties with active or convalescent COVID-19. Both conserved end residues are trimmed from each CDR3. Each record gives: V gene, J gene, CDR3 length, clone size, CDR3 protein. Clone size, where shown, is once, few, many, or a class for clones that have expanded.

V gene: TRBV5-4; J gene: TRBJ2-5; CDR3 length: 12; clone size: .; CDR3 protein: ASSLVGAQETQY
V gene: TRBV28; J gene: TRBJ2-5; CDR3 length: 11; clone size: .; CDR3 protein: ASSFPGFGTQY
V gene: TRBV11-2; J gene: TRBJ2-7; CDR3 length: 12; clone size: .; CDR3 protein: ASSFETGGYEQY
V gene: TRBV10-3; J gene: TRBJ1-1; CDR3 length: 10; clone size: .; CDR3 protein: AISESGQGSF
V gene: TRBV9; J gene: TRBJ2-1; CDR3 length: 15; clone size: .; CDR3 protein: ASSVEVTSLTPNEQF
V gene: TRBV24-1; J gene: TRBJ2-3; CDR3 length: 13; clone size: .; CDR3 protein: ATSDRGRRTDTQY
V gene: TRBV5-4; J gene: TRBJ2-4; CDR3 length: 13; clone size: once; CDR3 protein: ASSTPGQGLNIQY
V gene: TRBV19; J gene: TRBJ1-4; CDR3 length: 11; clone size: .; CDR3 protein: ASRDREVEKLF
V gene: TRBV18; J gene: TRBJ2-3; CDR3 length: 13; clone size: .; CDR3 protein: ASSPAGSSTDTQY
V gene: TRBV6-2/TRBV6-3; J gene: TRBJ2-7; CDR3 length: 13; clone size: .; CDR3 protein: ASSYGASGAYEQY
V gene: TRBV5-1; J gene: TRBJ2-1; CDR3 length: 15; clone size: .; CDR3 protein: ASSEGHSGGSYNEQF
V gene: TRBV18; J gene: TRBJ1-2; CDR3 length: 12; clone size: .; CDR3 protein: ASSPTGATYGYT
V gene: TRBV12-3/TRBV12-4; J gene: TRBJ2-7; CDR3 length: 11; clone size: .; CDR3 protein: ASSLSNSYEQY
V gene: TRBV19; J gene: TRBJ2-1; CDR3 length: 14; clone size: .; CDR3 protein: ASSIGGSGEYNAQF
V gene: TRBV10-3; J gene: TRBJ1-2; CDR3 length: 11; clone size: .; CDR3 protein: AIRGEGEYGYT
V gene: TRBV11-3; J gene: TRBJ1-1; CDR3 length: 14; clone size: .; CDR3 protein: ASSLDYAGPNTEAF
V gene: TRBV6-5; J gene: TRBJ1-1; CDR3 length: 10; clone size: many; CDR3 protein: ASSSGLAEAF
V gene: TRBV28; J gene: TRBJ2-2; CDR3 length: 12; clone size: .; CDR3 protein: ASSRDSQTGELF
V gene: TRBV7-9; J gene: TRBJ2-3; CDR3 length: 14; clone size: .; CDR3 protein: ASGPWTSADTDTQY
V gene: TRBV28; J gene: TRBJ1-1; CDR3 length: 10; clone size: .; CDR3 protein: ASSSTSAEAF
V gene: TRBV19; J gene: TRBJ2-1; CDR3 length: 13; clone size: .; CDR3 protein: ASSMGRNSYNEQF
V gene: TRBV7-2; J gene: TRBJ1-5; CDR3 length: 13; clone size: .; CDR3 protein: ASSFQGGGNQPQH
V gene: TRBV5-8; J gene: TRBJ2-7; CDR3 length: 12; clone size: .; CDR3 protein: ASSWGRSSYEQY
V gene: TRBV5-5; J gene: TRBJ2-2; CDR3 length: 14; clone size: .; CDR3 protein: ASSGPGQANTGELF
V gene: TRBV28; J gene: TRBJ2-1; CDR3 length: 10; clone size: once; CDR3 protein: AIGVSYNEQF
V gene: TRBV7-9; J gene: TRBJ2-1; CDR3 length: 15; clone size: .; CDR3 protein: ASSLAWGTGGTNEQF
V gene: TRBV11-2; J gene: TRBJ1-1; CDR3 length: 13; clone size: once; CDR3 protein: ASSPQGKGYTEAF
V gene: TRBV7-6; J gene: TRBJ1-6; CDR3 length: 10; clone size: .; CDR3 protein: ASSRGNSPLH
V gene: TRBV27; J gene: TRBJ2-1; CDR3 length: 13; clone size: few; CDR3 protein: ASSFVGGGYNEQF
V gene: TRBV18; J gene: TRBJ1-3; CDR3 length: 14; clone size: .; CDR3 protein: ASSGQGTTSGNTIY
V gene: TRBV5-4; J gene: TRBJ1-1; CDR3 length: 13; clone size: few; CDR3 protein: ASSSRQGINTEAF
V gene: TRBV6-5; J gene: TRBJ1-1; CDR3 length: 12; clone size: .; CDR3 protein: ASSRTGGNTEAF
V gene: TRBV5-1; J gene: TRBJ1-2; CDR3 length: 11; clone size: .; CDR3 protein: ASSLQRSYGYT
V gene: TRBV27; J gene: TRBJ1-5; CDR3 length: 12; clone size: .; CDR3 protein: ASSLRRGDPPQH
V gene: TRBV28; J gene: TRBJ1-4; CDR3 length: 16; clone size: .; CDR3 protein: ASSLSPGPPYTNEKLF
V gene: TRBV7-8; J gene: TRBJ2-5; CDR3 length: 14; clone size: .; CDR3 protein: ASSLLAGGPGETQY
V gene: TRBV20-1; J gene: TRBJ2-7; CDR3 length: 9; clone size: .; CDR3 protein: SASRAGEQY
V gene: TRBV28; J gene: TRBJ1-2; CDR3 length: 13; clone size: few; CDR3 protein: ASSLDAPTDYGYT
V gene: TRBV30; J gene: TRBJ1-1; CDR3 length: 9; clone size: .; CDR3 protein: AWSRNTEAF
V gene: TRBV9; J gene: TRBJ2-3; CDR3 length: 15; clone size: .; CDR3 protein: ASSVGGGSSWSDTQY
V gene: TRBV7-3; J gene: TRBJ1-1; CDR3 length: 11; clone size: .; CDR3 protein: ASSLHKNTEAF
V gene: TRBV6-1; J gene: TRBJ1-1; CDR3 length: 13; clone size: .; CDR3 protein: ASSSDRGMNTEAF
V gene: TRBV5-4; J gene: TRBJ1-1; CDR3 length: 12; clone size: once; CDR3 protein: ASSFIVGATEAF
V gene: TRBV11-2; J gene: TRBJ1-3; CDR3 length: 14; clone size: .; CDR3 protein: ASSLVIRGVGNTIY